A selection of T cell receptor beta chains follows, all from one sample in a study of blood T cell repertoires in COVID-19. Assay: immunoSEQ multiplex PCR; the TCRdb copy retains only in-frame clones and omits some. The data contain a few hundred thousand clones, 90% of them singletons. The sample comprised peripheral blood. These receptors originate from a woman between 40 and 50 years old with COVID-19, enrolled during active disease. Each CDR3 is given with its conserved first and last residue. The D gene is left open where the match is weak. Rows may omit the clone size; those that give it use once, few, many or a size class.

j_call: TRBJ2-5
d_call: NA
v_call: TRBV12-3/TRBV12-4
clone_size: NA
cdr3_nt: TGTGCCAGTACGCAAGACAACCAAGAGACCCAGTACTTC
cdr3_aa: CASTQDNQETQYF

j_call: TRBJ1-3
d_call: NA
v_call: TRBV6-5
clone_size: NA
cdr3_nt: TGTGCCAGCAGTTACTCGCCCGGGTCCGGAAACACCATATATTTT
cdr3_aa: CASSYSPGSGNTIYF

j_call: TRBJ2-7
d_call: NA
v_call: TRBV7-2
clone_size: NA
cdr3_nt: TGTGCCAGCAGCCCGAAAACTCGCTACGAGCAGTACTTC
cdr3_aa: CASSPKTRYEQYF

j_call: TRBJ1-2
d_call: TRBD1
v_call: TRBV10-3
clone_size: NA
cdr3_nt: TGTGCCACCCTCCGACAGGGTTCGGCTGGCTACACCTTC
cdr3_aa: CATLRQGSAGYTF

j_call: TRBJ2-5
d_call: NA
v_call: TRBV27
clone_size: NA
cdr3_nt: TGTGCCAGCAGTTTGTCTAGATCAGCGACCCAGTACTTC
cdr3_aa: CASSLSRSATQYF

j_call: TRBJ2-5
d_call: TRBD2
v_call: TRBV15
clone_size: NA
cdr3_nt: TGTGCCACCAGCATAGCGGGGGGTCAAGAGACCCAGTACTTC
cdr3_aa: CATSIAGGQETQYF

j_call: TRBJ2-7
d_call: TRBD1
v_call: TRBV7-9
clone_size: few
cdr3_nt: TGTGCCAGCAGCACTCGACAGGGGATCATTCACGAGCAGTACTTC
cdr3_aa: CASSTRQGIIHEQYF

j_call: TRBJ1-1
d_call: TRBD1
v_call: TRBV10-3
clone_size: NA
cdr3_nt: TGTGCCATCAGTAGGGACAGGGGCGAGGGTGAAGCTTTCTTT
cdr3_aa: CAISRDRGEGEAFF

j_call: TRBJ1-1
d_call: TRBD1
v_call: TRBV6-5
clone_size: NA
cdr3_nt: TGTGCCAGCAGACAACAGGGGGCCACTGAAGCTTTCTTT
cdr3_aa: CASRQQGATEAFF

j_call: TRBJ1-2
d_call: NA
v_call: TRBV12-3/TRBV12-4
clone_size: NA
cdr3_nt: TGTGCCAGCAGTCAAAGGGAGCTCGGAGGCTACACCTTC
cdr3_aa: CASSQRELGGYTF

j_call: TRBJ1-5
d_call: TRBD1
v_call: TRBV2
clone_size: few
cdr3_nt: TGTGCCAGCAGTGCTGACAGGGGAAATCAGCCCCAGCATTTT
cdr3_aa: CASSADRGNQPQHF

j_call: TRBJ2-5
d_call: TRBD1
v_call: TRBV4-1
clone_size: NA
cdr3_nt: TGCGCCAGCAGCGAAACAGGGGACCGGGAGACCCAGTACTTC
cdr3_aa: CASSETGDRETQYF

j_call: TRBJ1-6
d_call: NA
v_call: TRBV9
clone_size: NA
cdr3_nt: TGTGCCAGCAGCGTAGCCCCCAGGACAGAAAATTCACCCCTCCACTTT
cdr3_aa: CASSVAPRTENSPLHF

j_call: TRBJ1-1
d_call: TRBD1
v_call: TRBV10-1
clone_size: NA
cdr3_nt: TGCGCCAGCAGAGTGATGGCCGGGACAGGGGGAGTGAACACTGAAGCTTTCTTT
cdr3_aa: CASRVMAGTGGVNTEAFF

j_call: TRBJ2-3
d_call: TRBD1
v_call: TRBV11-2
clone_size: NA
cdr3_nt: TGTGCCAGCAGCTTAGATCGCGACAGGGGGCAGTATTTT
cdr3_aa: CASSLDRDRGQYF

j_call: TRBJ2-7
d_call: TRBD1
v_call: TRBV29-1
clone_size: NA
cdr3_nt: TGCAGCGTGGGGACAGGGGGTCGATACGAGCAGTACTTC
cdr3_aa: CSVGTGGRYEQYF

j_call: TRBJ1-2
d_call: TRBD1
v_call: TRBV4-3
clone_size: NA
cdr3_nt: TGCGCCAGCAGCCACAGACAGGGTAATAGGGGCGGCTACACCTTC
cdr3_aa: CASSHRQGNRGGYTF

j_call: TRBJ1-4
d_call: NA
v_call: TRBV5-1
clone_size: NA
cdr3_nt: TGCGCCAGCAGCTTGGGCCCGCCGGGAATAGGAGAAAAACTGTTTTTT
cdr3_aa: CASSLGPPGIGEKLFF

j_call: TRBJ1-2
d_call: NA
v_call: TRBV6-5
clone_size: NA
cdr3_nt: TGTGCCAGCAATATCAGGCTGGACTATGGCTACACCTTC
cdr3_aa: CASNIRLDYGYTF

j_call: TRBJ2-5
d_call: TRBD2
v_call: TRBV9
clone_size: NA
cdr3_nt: TGTGCCAGCAGCCTAGGGACTAGCGGGGGGGACGGTGAGACCCAGTACTTC
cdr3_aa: CASSLGTSGGDGETQYF

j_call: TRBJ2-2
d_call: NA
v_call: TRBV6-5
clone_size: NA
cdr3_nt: TGTGCCAGCAGTTCATCCTTTCGGGGGAACACCGGGGAGCTGTTTTTT
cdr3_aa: CASSSSFRGNTGELFF

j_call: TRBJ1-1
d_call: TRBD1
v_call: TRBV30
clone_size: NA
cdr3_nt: TGTGCCTGGAAACAGGGGGCGGACACTGAAGCTTTCTTT
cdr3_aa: CAWKQGADTEAFF

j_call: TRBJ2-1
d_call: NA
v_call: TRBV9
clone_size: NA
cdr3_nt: TGTGCCAGCAGCGTAACCCTAGAGCCCTCCTACAATGAGCAGTTCTTC
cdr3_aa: CASSVTLEPSYNEQFF

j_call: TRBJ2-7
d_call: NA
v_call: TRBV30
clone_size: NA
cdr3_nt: TGTGCCTGGCAAAGGGGTGTTACCTACGAGCAGTACTTC
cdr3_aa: CAWQRGVTYEQYF

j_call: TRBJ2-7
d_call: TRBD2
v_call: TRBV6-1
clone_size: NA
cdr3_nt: TGTGCCAGCAGTGAAAGGGCGGGGGAAAGCGAGCAGTACTTC
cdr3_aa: CASSERAGESEQYF

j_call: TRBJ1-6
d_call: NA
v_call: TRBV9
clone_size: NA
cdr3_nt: TGTGCCAGCAGCGTAGAAGGTCGGGGGTCCTATAATTCACCCCTCCACTTT
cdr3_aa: CASSVEGRGSYNSPLHF

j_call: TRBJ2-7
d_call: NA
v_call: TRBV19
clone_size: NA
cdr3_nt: TGTGCCAGTAGTATCGGTAGCGGTCTCTCCTACGAGCAGTACTTC
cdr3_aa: CASSIGSGLSYEQYF

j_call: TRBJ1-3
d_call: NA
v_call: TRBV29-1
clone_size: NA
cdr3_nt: TGCAGCGCTGAACCCCTCAGGGATTCTGGAAACACCATATATTTT
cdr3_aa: CSAEPLRDSGNTIYF

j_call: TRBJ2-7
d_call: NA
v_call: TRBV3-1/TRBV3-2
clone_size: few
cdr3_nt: TGTGCCAGCAGCCCGACCGGGTTTCCCTACGAGCAGTACTTC
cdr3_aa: CASSPTGFPYEQYF

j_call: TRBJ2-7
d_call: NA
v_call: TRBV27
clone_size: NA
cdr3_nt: TGTGCCAGCAGTTCCAGGGACACAGTCTCCTACGAGCAGTACTTC
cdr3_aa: CASSSRDTVSYEQYF

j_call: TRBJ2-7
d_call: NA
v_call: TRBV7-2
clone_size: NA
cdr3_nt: TGTGCCAGCAGCCCCCAGGACAGCCGGATCTCGCAGTACTTC
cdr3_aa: CASSPQDSRISQYF

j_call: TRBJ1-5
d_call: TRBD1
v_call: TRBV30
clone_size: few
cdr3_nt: TGTGCCTGGAGTGCGGACAGGGGAACTCAGCCCCAGCATTTT
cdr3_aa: CAWSADRGTQPQHF

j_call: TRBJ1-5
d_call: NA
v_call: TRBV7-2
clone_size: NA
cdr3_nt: TGTGCCAGCAGCTTAGTGGCAGGGGCCCATCAGCCCCAGCATTTT
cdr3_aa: CASSLVAGAHQPQHF

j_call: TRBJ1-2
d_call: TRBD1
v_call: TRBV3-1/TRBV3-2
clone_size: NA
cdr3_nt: TGTGCCAGCAGCCCGACAGGGGGACCTAACTATGGCTACACCTTC
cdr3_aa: CASSPTGGPNYGYTF

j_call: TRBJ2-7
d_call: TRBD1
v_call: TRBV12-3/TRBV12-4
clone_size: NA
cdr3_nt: TGTGCCAGCAGTCCGGGACAGGGCTACGAGCAGTACTTC
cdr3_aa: CASSPGQGYEQYF

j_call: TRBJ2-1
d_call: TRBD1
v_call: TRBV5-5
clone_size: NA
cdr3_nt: TGTGCCAGCAGCCGGGACAGGGGGAATGAGCAGTTCTTC
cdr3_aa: CASSRDRGNEQFF

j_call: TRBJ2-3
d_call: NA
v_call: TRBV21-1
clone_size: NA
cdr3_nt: TGTGCCAGCAGCAAAAAAGGAGCTCCATGGACGCAGTATTTT
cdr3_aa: CASSKKGAPWTQYF

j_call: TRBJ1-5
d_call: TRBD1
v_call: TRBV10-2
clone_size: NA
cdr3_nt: TGCGCCAGCAGTGAGGGGACAGGGGGCTTCGATCAGCCCCAGCATTTT
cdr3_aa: CASSEGTGGFDQPQHF

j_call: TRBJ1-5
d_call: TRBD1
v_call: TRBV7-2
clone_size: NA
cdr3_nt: TGTGCCAGCAGCCCCCGGGACAGGGTCTTTCAGCCCCAGCATTTT
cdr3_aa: CASSPRDRVFQPQHF

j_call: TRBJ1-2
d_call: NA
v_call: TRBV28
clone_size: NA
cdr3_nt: TGTGCCAGCAGTTTAGGAGGCTATGGCTACACCTTC
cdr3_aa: CASSLGGYGYTF

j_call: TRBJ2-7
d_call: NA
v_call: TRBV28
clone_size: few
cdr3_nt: TGTGCCAGCAGTTTAATGAGACTTAGCTCCTACGAGCAGTACTTC
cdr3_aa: CASSLMRLSSYEQYF

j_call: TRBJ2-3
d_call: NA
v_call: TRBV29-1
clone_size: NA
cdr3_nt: TGCAGCGTTGAGAGTAGCGAAGATACGCAGTATTTT
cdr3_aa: CSVESSEDTQYF

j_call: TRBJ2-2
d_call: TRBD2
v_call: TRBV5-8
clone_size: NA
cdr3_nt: TGTGCCAGCAGCCGGTACCTAGCGGGAGGGATGAACACCGGGGAGCTGTTTTTT
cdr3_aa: CASSRYLAGGMNTGELFF

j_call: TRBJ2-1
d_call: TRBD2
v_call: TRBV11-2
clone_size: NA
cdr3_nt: TGTGCCAGCACCGGGCGGGGGAGGGTTTACAATGAGCAGTTCTTC
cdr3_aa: CASTGRGRVYNEQFF